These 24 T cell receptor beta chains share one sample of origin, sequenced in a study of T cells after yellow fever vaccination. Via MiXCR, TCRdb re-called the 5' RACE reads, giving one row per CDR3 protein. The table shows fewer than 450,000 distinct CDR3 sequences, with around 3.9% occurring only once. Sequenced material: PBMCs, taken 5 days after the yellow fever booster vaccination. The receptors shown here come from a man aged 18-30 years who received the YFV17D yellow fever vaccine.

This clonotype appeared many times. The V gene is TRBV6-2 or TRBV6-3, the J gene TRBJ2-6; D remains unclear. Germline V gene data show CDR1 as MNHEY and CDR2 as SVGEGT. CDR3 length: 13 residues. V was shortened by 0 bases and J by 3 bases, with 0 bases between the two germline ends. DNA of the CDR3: TGTGCCAGCAGTTACTCTGGGGCCAACGTCCTGACTTTC. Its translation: CASSYSGANVLTF.

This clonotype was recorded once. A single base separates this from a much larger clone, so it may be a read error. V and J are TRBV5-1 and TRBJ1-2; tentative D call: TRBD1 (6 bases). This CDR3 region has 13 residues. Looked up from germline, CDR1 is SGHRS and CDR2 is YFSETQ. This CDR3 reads CAGSLEQGYGYTF. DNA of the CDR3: TGCGCCGGCAGCTTGGAACAGGGCTATGGCTACACCTTC.

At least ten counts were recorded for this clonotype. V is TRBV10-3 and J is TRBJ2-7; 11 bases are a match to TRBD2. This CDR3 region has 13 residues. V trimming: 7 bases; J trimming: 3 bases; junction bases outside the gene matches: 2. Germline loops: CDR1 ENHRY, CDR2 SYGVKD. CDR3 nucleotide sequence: TGTGCCATCAACGGGACTAGCGGCTACGAGCAGTACGTC. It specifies CAINGTSGYEQYV.

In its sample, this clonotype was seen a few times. CDR3 protein: CASSVEAHNTGELFF. CDR3 bases: TGTGCCAGCAGCGTAGAGGCCCATAACACCGGGGAGCTGTTTTTT. The chain employs TRBV9 and TRBJ2-2; D is unclear. V was trimmed by 0 bases and J by 2 bases, leaving 8 bases between them. Germline V gene sequence: CDR1 SGDLS, CDR2 YYNGEE. The CDR3 extends over 15 amino acids.

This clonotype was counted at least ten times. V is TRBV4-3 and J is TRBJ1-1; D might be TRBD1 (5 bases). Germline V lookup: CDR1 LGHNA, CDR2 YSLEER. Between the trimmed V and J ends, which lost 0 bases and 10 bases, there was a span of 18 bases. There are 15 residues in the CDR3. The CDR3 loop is CASSQDFAAGVRAFF. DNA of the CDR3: TGCGCCAGCAGCCAAGATTTCGCCGCGGGGGTTCGAGCTTTCTTT.

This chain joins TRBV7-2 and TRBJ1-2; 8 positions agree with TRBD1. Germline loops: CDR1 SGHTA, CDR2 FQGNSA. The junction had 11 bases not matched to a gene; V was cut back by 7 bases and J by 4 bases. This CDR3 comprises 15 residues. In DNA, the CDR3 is TGTGCCAGCACCCCCCCGGGACAGGTCCCCTATGGCTACACCTTC. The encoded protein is CASTPPGQVPYGYTF.

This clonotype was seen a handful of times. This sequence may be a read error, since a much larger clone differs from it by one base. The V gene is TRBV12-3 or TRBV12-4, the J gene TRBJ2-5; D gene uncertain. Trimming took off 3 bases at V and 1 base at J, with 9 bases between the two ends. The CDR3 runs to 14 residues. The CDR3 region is CASSFVGSQETQYF. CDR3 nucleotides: TGTGCCAGCAGTTTTGTGGGCAGCCAAGAGACCCAGTACTTC.

The CDR3 reads CAISGGRTDTQYF. CDR3 coding DNA: TGTGCCATCAGTGGGGGCCGCACAGATACGCAGTATTTT. The V and J genes are TRBV10-3 and TRBJ2-3, with TRBD1 as a possible D gene (5 bases). CDR3 length equals 13 residues. Germline CDR1 ENHRY, CDR2 SYGVKD. The V end was cut by 4 bases, the J end by 1 base, with 6 bases between.

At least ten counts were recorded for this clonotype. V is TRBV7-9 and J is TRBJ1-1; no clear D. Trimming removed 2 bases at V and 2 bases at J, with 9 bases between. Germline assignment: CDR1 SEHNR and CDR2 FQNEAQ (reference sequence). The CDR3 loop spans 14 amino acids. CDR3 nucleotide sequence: TGTGCCAGCAGCTTACGACCGGCCAACACTGAAGCTTTCTTT. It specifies CASSLRPANTEAFF.

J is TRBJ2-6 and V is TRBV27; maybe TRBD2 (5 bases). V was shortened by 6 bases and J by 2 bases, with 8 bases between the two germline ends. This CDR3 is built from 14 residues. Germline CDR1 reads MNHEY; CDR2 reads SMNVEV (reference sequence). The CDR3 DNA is TGTGCCAGCAGCGGACTCGCTGGGGCCAACGTCCTGACTTTC. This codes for CASSGLAGANVLTF.

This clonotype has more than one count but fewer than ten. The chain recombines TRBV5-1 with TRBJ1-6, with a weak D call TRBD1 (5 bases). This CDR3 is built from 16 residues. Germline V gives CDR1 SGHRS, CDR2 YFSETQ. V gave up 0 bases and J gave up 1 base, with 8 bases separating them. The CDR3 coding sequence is TGCGCCAGCAGCTTGGGGGACGGATCCTATAATTCACCCCTCCACTTT. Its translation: CASSLGDGSYNSPLHF.

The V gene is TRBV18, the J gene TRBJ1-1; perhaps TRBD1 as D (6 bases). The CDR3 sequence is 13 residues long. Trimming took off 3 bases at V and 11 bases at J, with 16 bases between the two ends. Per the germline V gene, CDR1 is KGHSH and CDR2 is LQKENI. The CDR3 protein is CASSPLGTGSAFF. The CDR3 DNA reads TGTGCCAGCTCACCCCTCGGAACAGGGTCGGCTTTCTTT.

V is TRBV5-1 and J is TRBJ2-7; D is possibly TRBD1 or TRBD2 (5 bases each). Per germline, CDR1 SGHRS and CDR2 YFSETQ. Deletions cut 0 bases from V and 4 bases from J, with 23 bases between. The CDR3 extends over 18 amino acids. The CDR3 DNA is TGCGCCAGCAGCTTGGTTGGTAGGGTGTACGGGGCCGGTTACGAGCAGTACTTC. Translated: CASSLVGRVYGAGYEQYF. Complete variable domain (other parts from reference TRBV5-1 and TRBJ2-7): KAGVTQTPRYLIKTRGQQVTLSCSPISGHRSVSWYQQTPGQGLQFLFEYFSETQRNKGNFPGRFSGRQFSNSRSEMNVSTLELGDSALYLCASSLVGRVYGAGYEQYFGPGTRLTVT.

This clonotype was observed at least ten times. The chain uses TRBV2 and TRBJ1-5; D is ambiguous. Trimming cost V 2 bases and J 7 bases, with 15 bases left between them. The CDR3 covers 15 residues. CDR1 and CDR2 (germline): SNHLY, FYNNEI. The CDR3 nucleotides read TGTGCCAGCAGTGAATCTACGGGCGGGCGGCAGCCCCAGCATTTT. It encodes CASSESTGGRQPQHF.

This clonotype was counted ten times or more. CDR3 loop: CASSWLDRRVTEAFF. The CDR3 DNA is TGCGCCAGCAGCTGGCTGGACAGGCGAGTCACTGAAGCTTTCTTT. J is TRBJ1-1 and V is TRBV5-1, with 7 bases that match TRBD1. Germline values: CDR1 SGHRS, CDR2 YFSETQ. The CDR3 covers 15 residues. Germline trimming cut 3 bases from V and 4 bases from J; bases unmatched to any gene: 9.

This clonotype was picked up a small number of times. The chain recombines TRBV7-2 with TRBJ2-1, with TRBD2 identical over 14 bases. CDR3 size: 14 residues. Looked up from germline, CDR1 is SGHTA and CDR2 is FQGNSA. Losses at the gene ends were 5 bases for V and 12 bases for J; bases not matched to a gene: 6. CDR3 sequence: CASSHGLAGGMQFF. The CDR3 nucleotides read TGTGCCAGCAGCCACGGACTAGCGGGGGGAATGCAGTTCTTC.

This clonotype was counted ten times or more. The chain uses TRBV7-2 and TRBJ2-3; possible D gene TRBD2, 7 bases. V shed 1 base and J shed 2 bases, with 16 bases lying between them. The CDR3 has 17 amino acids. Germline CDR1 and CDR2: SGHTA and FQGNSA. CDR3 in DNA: TGTGCCAGCAGCTTAGAGGCGGCGGGGGCGAACACAGATACGCAGTATTTT. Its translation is CASSLEAAGANTDTQYF.

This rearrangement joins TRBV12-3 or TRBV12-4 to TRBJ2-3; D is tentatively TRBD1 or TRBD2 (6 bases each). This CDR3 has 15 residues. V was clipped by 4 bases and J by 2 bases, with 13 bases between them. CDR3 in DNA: TGTGCCAGCAGTTCCCCGGGGGCCTTCACAGATACGCAGTATTTT. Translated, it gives CASSSPGAFTDTQYF.

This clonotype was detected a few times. CDR3 coding DNA: TGTGCCTGGAGGGGAAACTCCTACGAGCAGTACTTC. Amino acid sequence: CAWRGNSYEQYF. The chain has TRBV30 and TRBJ2-7; D gene uncertain. Germline lookup yields CDR1 GTSNPN and CDR2 SVGIG (reference sequence). V was shortened by 3 bases and J by 0 bases, with 6 bases between the two germline ends. The CDR3 length is 12 residues. The full variable domain, its missing parts supplied by reference TRBV30 and TRBJ2-7, is SQTIHQWPATLVQPVGSPLSLECTVEGTSNPNLYWYRQAAGRGLQLLFYSVGIGQISSEVPQNLSASRPQDRQFILSSKKLLLSDSGFYLCAWRGNSYEQYFGPGTRLTVT.

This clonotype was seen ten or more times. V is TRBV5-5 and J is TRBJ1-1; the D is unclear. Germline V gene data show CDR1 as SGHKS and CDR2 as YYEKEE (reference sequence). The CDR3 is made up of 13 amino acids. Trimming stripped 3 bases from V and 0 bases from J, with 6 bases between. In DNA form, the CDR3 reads TGTGCCAGCAGCTCCAGAGTGAACACTGAAGCTTTCTTT. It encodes CASSSRVNTEAFF.

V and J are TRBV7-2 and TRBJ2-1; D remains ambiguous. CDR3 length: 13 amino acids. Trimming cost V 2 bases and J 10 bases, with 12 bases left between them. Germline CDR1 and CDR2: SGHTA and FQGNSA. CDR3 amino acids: CASSLPQVGEQFF. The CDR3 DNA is TGTGCCAGCAGCTTACCCCAGGTAGGCGAGCAGTTCTTC.

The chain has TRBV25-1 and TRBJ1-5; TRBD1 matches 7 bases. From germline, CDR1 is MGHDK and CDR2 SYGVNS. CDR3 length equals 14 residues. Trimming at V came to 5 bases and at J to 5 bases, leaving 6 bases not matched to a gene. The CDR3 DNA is TGTGCCAGCAGTCCCTGGACAGGCTATCAGCCCCAGCATTTT. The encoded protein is CASSPWTGYQPQHF.

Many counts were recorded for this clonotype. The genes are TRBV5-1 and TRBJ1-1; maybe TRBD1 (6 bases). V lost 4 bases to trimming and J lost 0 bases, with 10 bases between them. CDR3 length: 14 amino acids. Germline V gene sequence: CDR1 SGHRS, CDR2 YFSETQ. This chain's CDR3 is CASSPDRMNTEAFF. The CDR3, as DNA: TGCGCCAGCAGCCCTGACAGGATGAACACTGAAGCTTTCTTT.

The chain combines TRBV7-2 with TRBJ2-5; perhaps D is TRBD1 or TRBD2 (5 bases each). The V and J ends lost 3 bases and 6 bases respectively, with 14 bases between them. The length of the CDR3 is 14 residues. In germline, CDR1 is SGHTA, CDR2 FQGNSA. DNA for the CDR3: TGTGCCAGCAGCTTGCCCGGGGCTCAAAAGACCCAGTACTTC. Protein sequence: CASSLPGAQKTQYF. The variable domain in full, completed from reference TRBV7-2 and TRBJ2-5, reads GAGVSQSPSNKVTEKGKDVELRCDPISGHTALYWYRQSLGQGLEFLIYFQGNSAPDKSGLPSDRFSAERTGGSVSTLTIQRTQQEDSAVYLCASSLPGAQKTQYFGPGTRLLVL.